This T cell receptor (beta chain) was identified during a study of T cell responses to AZD1222 COVID-19 vaccine. Worth noting for this clone: The antigen remains undetermined. Other DNA variants within this sample encode the same CDR3.

Some clones are missing from TCRdb's copy, which holds only in-frame ones; the method was immunoSEQ multiplex PCR. The table includes under 150,000 clones, roughly 92% detected once. General study results and limits: Repertoire sampling was restricted to post-peak T cell response timepoints. Unmutated variant regions are reportedly targeted by nearly half of spike-specific TCRs. Among the donors, most were white British and more were female, and clonal diversity was possibly underestimated. Receipt of two AZD1222 doses was followed by a rise in Spike-specific TCR breadth and depth.

Between the trimmed V and J ends, which lost 4 bases and 1 base, there was a span of 5 bases. The germline CDR1 and CDR2 sequences are SGHRS and YFSETQ. The CDR3 runs 13 residues. The chain employs TRBV5-1 and TRBJ2-2; D unresolved. The sequence was obtained from an adult in good health. Sequenced here: peripheral blood, sampled on day 0 of AZD1222 vaccination. The CDR3 nucleotides read TGCGCCAGCAGCCCGGGGAACACCGGGGAGCTGTTTTTT. This sequence encodes CASSPGNTGELFF.